The rows below give T cell receptor beta chains drawn from one sample of a study of cytomegalovirus exposure and HLA in healthy donors. Method: immunoSEQ multiplex PCR; TCRdb's copy keeps in-frame clones and lacks some. This sample yields around 300,000 clones, of which roughly 85% are seen a single time; over 0.95% belongs to the top ten. Material: PBMCs. Receptor source: a woman aged 18 to 35 in good health and CMV-seronegative. CDR3s include the opening cysteine and the closing phenylalanine or tryptophan. The D gene is left open where the match is weak. Size tells how often a clone was seen (once, few, many) or the class of an expanded clone, and some rows leave it out.

V	D	size	J	CDR3	DNA
TRBV6-5	TRBD1	.	TRBJ1-2	CASSEDRGNGYTF	TGTGCCAGCAGTGAGGACAGGGGGAATGGCTACACCTTC
TRBV18	TRBD1	once	TRBJ2-7	CASSPLTGGPYEQYF	TGTGCCAGCTCACCACTAACAGGGGGCCCCTACGAGCAGTACTTC
TRBV5-1	.	few	TRBJ2-2	CASSLGTPNTGELFF	TGCGCCAGCAGCTTGGGGACTCCGAACACCGGGGAGCTGTTTTTT
TRBV5-6	.	once	TRBJ2-6	CASSSVSNVLTF	TGTGCCAGCAGCTCTGTGAGCAACGTCCTGACTTTC
TRBV9	TRBD1	.	TRBJ2-2	CASSVPGQGRDTGELFF	TGTGCCAGCAGCGTTCCCGGACAGGGGAGGGACACCGGGGAGCTGTTTTTT
TRBV11-1	TRBD1	.	TRBJ2-6	CASSQPGQGRPGANVLTF	TGTGCCAGCAGCCAACCGGGACAGGGTAGGCCTGGGGCCAACGTCCTGACTTTC
TRBV28	TRBD1	.	TRBJ2-7	CASLGQVLSYEQYF	TGTGCCAGCCTTGGACAGGTCCTCTCCTACGAGCAGTACTTC
TRBV10-3	.	.	TRBJ2-3	CAISASDTQYF	TGTGCCATCAGTGCTTCAGATACGCAGTATTTT
TRBV5-1	.	.	TRBJ2-5	CASSHDSQETQYF	TGCGCCAGCAGCCACGACAGCCAAGAGACCCAGTACTTC
TRBV5-1	TRBD1	.	TRBJ1-4	CASSPTGATNEKLFF	TGCGCCAGCAGCCCCACAGGGGCAACTAATGAAAAACTGTTTTTT
TRBV7-9	.	.	TRBJ2-7	CASSFPGRTTYEQYF	TGTGCCAGCAGCTTTCCGGGACGGACTACCTACGAGCAGTACTTC
TRBV6-4	.	.	TRBJ1-1	CASSDSSERNTEAFF	TGTGCCAGCAGTGACTCGAGCGAGAGGAACACTGAAGCTTTCTTT
TRBV10-3	.	.	TRBJ1-6	CAISELSPGESPLHF	TGTGCCATCAGTGAGTTGTCTCCAGGGGAATCACCCCTCCACTTT
TRBV7-9	.	.	TRBJ2-6	CASSSPGGNVLTF	TGTGCCAGCAGCTCACCCGGGGGAAACGTCCTGACTTTC
TRBV6-5	.	once	TRBJ1-2	CASSQMSSTGYTF	TGTGCCAGCAGCCAGATGTCCTCAACGGGCTACACCTTC
TRBV6-5	.	once	TRBJ2-3	CASRVSVTSTDTQYF	TGTGCCTCCCGAGTTAGTGTGACAAGCACAGATACGCAGTATTTT
TRBV7-9	.	.	TRBJ2-1	CASSLLTREQFF	TGTGCCAGCAGCTTACTCACCAGGGAGCAGTTCTTC
TRBV27	TRBD1	.	TRBJ1-5	CASSRDSSNQPQHF	TGTGCCAGCAGTCGGGACAGCAGCAATCAGCCCCAGCATTTT
TRBV5-1	.	.	TRBJ2-5	CASSLGGQETQYF	TGCGCCAGCAGCTTGGGCGGCCAAGAGACCCAGTACTTC
TRBV19	.	.	TRBJ1-1	CASSIDSSYTEAFF	TGTGCCAGTAGTATCGACAGCTCGTACACTGAAGCTTTCTTT
TRBV9	.	.	TRBJ2-3	CASSVVPNPTQYF	TGTGCCAGCAGCGTAGTTCCTAATCCCACGCAGTATTTT
TRBV5-1	TRBD2	once	TRBJ2-3	CASGRTSGTDTQYF	TGCGCCAGCGGCCGGACTAGCGGGACGGATACGCAGTATTTT
TRBV5-1	TRBD1	.	TRBJ2-5	CASSFGSGQGTVRETQYF	TGCGCCAGCAGCTTTGGTTCGGGACAGGGGACCGTTCGTGAGACCCAGTACTTC
TRBV21-1	.	.	TRBJ2-7	CASSKIGGNSSYEQYF	TGTGCCAGCAGCAAAATAGGAGGGAACAGCTCCTACGAGCAGTACTTC
TRBV5-4	TRBD1	.	TRBJ1-1	CASSLGQGSNTEAFF	TGTGCCAGCAGCTTGGGACAGGGATCGAACACTGAAGCTTTCTTT
TRBV5-4	TRBD1	.	TRBJ2-5	CASSLATGAQETQYF	TGTGCCAGCAGCCTGGCGACAGGGGCCCAAGAGACCCAGTACTTC
TRBV28	.	.	TRBJ1-5	CASSLESRNQPQHF	TGTGCCAGCAGTTTAGAGTCCCGCAATCAGCCCCAGCATTTT
TRBV30	.	.	TRBJ1-5	CAWSVRAGHPQHF	TGTGCCTGGAGTGTACGAGCAGGGCACCCCCAGCATTTT
TRBV4-3	.	.	TRBJ1-1	CASSQVMTGTLNTEAFF	TGCGCCAGCAGCCAAGTGATGACCGGGACATTGAACACTGAAGCTTTCTTT
TRBV9	TRBD2	.	TRBJ2-1	CASSVDSGRVNEQFF	TGTGCCAGCAGCGTAGATAGCGGGAGAGTCAATGAGCAGTTCTTC
TRBV19	TRBD1	.	TRBJ1-6	CASSAQQGALGSPLHF	TGTGCCAGTAGTGCACAACAGGGGGCTTTGGGTTCACCCCTCCACTTT
TRBV5-1	.	.	TRBJ2-3	CASSLLGVTDTQYF	TGCGCCAGCAGCTTGTTAGGGGTTACAGATACGCAGTATTTT
TRBV5-1	TRBD1	once	TRBJ2-6	CASSFPGQGLFRGANVLTF	TGCGCCAGCAGCTTCCCGGGACAGGGCTTATTCAGGGGGGCCAACGTCCTGACTTTC
TRBV5-1	.	.	TRBJ1-2	CASSHPTGGGSNYGYTF	TGCGCCAGCAGCCACCCGACGGGGGGCGGATCTAACTATGGCTACACCTTC
TRBV29-1	.	.	TRBJ1-2	CSVGGQAARYGYTF	TGCAGCGTTGGAGGGCAGGCGGCCCGATATGGCTACACCTTC
TRBV28	TRBD1	.	TRBJ1-2	CASTPSTGKTHGYTF	TGTGCCAGCACCCCCTCGACAGGGAAAACCCATGGCTACACCTTC
TRBV11-2	.	.	TRBJ2-7	CASSLYNTYEQYF	TGTGCCAGCAGCTTATACAATACCTACGAGCAGTACTTC
TRBV5-1	TRBD1	few	TRBJ2-7	CASSSGTGHYEQYF	TGCGCCAGCAGCTCCGGGACAGGGCATTACGAGCAGTACTTC
TRBV6-4	.	many	TRBJ2-3	CASSEGTSTDTQYF	TGTGCCAGCAGTGAGGGGACTAGCACAGATACGCAGTATTTT
TRBV27	.	.	TRBJ1-2	CASRSGGGGYGYTF	TGTGCCAGCAGGTCGGGAGGCGGTGGCTATGGCTACACCTTC
TRBV7-9	TRBD1	.	TRBJ1-2	CASSYRDRGLYGYTF	TGTGCCAGCAGCTACCGGGACAGGGGGCTCTATGGCTACACCTTC
TRBV9	.	.	TRBJ1-3	CASSASGAQGNTIYF	TGTGCCAGCAGCGCTTCAGGGGCCCAAGGAAACACCATATATTTT
TRBV27	.	few	TRBJ1-2	CATRKRGTNYGYTF	TGTGCCACTCGAAAGCGGGGTACTAACTATGGCTACACCTTC
TRBV4-1	TRBD2	.	TRBJ2-3	CASSRGGLAGTTDTQYF	TGCGCCAGCAGCCGAGGGGGACTAGCGGGAACCACAGATACGCAGTATTTT
TRBV14	.	.	TRBJ1-2	CASSHLRGGYGYTF	TGTGCCAGCAGCCACCTGAGGGGGGGCTATGGCTACACCTTC
TRBV27	TRBD2	.	TRBJ2-1	CASSQGSGRNEQFF	TGTGCCAGCAGTCAAGGTAGCGGGAGAAATGAGCAGTTCTTC
TRBV5-1	.	.	TRBJ2-1	CASSLVPYNEQFF	TGCGCCAGCAGCTTGGTCCCTTACAATGAGCAGTTCTTC
TRBV7-3	TRBD2	few	TRBJ2-3	CASSPRTSGGADTQYF	TGTGCCAGCAGCCCGCGAACTAGCGGGGGTGCAGATACGCAGTATTTT
TRBV7-2	.	.	TRBJ1-2	CASSLDAGGSGYTF	TGTGCCAGCAGCTTAGACGCGGGTGGGAGTGGCTACACCTTC
TRBV30	.	.	TRBJ2-1	CAWSVLYEQFF	TGTGCCTGGAGTGTACTCTATGAGCAGTTCTTC
TRBV2	.	.	TRBJ2-7	CASKLSPGHRSYEQYF	TGTGCCAGCAAGCTATCTCCGGGACACCGAAGTTACGAGCAGTACTTC
TRBV28	TRBD2	few	TRBJ2-7	CASSGTINSYEQYF	TGTGCCAGCAGTGGGACTATTAACTCCTACGAGCAGTACTTC
TRBV4-3	TRBD1	.	TRBJ1-5	CASSQFVGQGNQPQHF	TGCGCCAGCAGCCAATTTGTGGGACAGGGGAATCAGCCCCAGCATTTT
TRBV19	TRBD1	.	TRBJ2-7	CASTLRGQGEQYF	TGTGCCAGTACCCTAAGAGGACAGGGCGAGCAGTACTTC
TRBV25-1	TRBD1	.	TRBJ1-5	CASSELGQDYQPQHF	TGTGCCAGCAGTGAATTGGGACAGGATTATCAGCCCCAGCATTTT
TRBV27	.	.	TRBJ2-7	CASRNRLNSYEQYF	TGTGCCAGCAGAAATCGACTCAACTCCTACGAGCAGTACTTC
TRBV19	.	.	TRBJ1-2	CASTPLPGYNYGYTF	TGTGCCAGTACCCCACTCCCGGGGTATAACTATGGCTACACCTTC
TRBV9	.	.	TRBJ2-7	CASSVGTHYEQYF	TGTGCCAGCAGCGTAGGGACACACTACGAGCAGTACTTC
TRBV5-1	TRBD2	.	TRBJ2-1	CASSLGGLAGGQDEQFF	TGCGCCAGCAGCTTGGGGGGACTAGCGGGAGGCCAGGATGAGCAGTTCTTC
TRBV27	TRBD2	.	TRBJ2-3	CASSSAVAGGSTDTQYF	TGTGCCAGCAGTTCGGCTGTGGCGGGGGGGTCAACTGATACGCAGTATTTT